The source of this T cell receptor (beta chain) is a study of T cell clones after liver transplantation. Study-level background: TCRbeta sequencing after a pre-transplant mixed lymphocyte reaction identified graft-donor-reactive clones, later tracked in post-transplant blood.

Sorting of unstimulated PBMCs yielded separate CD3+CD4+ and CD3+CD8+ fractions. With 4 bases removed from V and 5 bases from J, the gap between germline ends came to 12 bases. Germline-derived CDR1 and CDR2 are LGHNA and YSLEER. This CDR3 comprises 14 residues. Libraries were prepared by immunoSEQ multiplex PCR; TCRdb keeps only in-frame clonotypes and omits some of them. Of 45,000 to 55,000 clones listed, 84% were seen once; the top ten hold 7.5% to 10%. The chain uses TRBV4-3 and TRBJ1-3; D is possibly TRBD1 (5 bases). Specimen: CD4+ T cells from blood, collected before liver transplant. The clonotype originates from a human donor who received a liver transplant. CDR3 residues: CASSPRQGRNTIYF. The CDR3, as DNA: TGCGCCAGCAGCCCCCGTCAGGGCCGAAACACCATATATTTT.